This T cell receptor (beta chain) was observed in a study of shared clonotypes between healthy human individuals. In the study overall: Per-donor plates numbered three CD4 naive, three CD4 memory, two CD8 naive and one CD8 memory. General observations from the study: Estimated richness values were generally larger in naive subsets than in memory subsets. The donor pool, a small one, limited the genetic and exposure-history diversity represented.

In the case of this clone: Antigen unknown.

V lost 5 bases, J lost 6 bases, and 8 bases stayed unmatched. The CDR3 has 15 residues. Looked up from germline, CDR1 is LNHDA and CDR2 is SQIVND (reference sequence). The assay was immunoSEQ multiplex PCR, and TCRdb's table has in-frame clones only and misses some. The data show about 340,000 clones, over 70% seen once. Sequencing input: memory CD4+ T cells sorted from blood. Subset meaning: CD45RA-negative fraction. This chain uses TRBV19 with TRBJ1-5; 9 bases are shared with TRBD1. The sequence was obtained from a man younger than 45 in good health. CDR3 in DNA: TGTGCCAGTAGTTCCCGGGACAGGGATCGTCAGCCCCAGCATTTT. Translated: CASSSRDRDRQPQHF.